Each of the 24 T cell receptor beta chains below was sequenced from the same sample in a study of blood T cell repertoires in COVID-19. Produced via immunoSEQ multiplex PCR; TCRdb's table is partial and in-frame only. This sample carries approximately 80,000 clones, approximately 85% of them seen once, and the ten largest clones take roughly 8.9%. The sample was peripheral blood. Source of these receptors: a man aged 50 or older with COVID-19, enrolled during active disease.

The rearrangement uses TRBV14 and TRBJ2-3; TRBD2 is a possible D gene (5 bases). This CDR3 contains 13 residues. The V gene lost 4 bases and the J gene lost 5 bases, with 10 bases spanning the gap. Looked up from germline, CDR1 is SGHDN and CDR2 is FVKESK. The CDR3, as DNA: TGTGCCAGCAGCCGTACGAGGGTAGATACGCAGTATTTT. Its translation is CASSRTRVDTQYF.

The J gene is TRBJ1-2, the V gene TRBV7-2; TRBD1 matches 8 bases. The CDR3 extends over 15 amino acids. J gave up 3 bases and V 5 bases, and 8 bases lay outside the gene matches. Germline V gives CDR1 SGHTA, CDR2 FQGNSA. The CDR3 nucleotides are TGTGCCAGCAGCGCCCGGACAGGGAACCACTATGGCTACACCTTC. It specifies CASSARTGNHYGYTF.

This clone was recorded only once. J is TRBJ2-7 and V is TRBV6-1, with TRBD1 as a possible D gene (6 bases). The CDR3 runs to 14 residues. V lost 1 base to trimming and J lost 2 bases, with 9 bases between them. The germline V gene has CDR1 MNHNS and CDR2 SASEGT. The CDR3 region has the DNA TGTGCCAGCAGTGAAGTACAGGGACCCTACGAGCAGTACTTC. It is translated as CASSEVQGPYEQYF.

The CDR3 DNA reads as TGTGCCAGCAGTGAAAGTATACTAGCGGGGTTAGATACGCAGTATTTT. This gives the protein CASSESILAGLDTQYF. The chain recombines TRBV2 with TRBJ2-3; 10 bases line up with TRBD2. V was clipped by 2 bases and J by 5 bases; unmatched bases: 7. Germline CDR1 reads SNHLY; CDR2 reads FYNNEI. The CDR3 is 16 amino acids.

The genes are TRBV19 and TRBJ2-7, with TRBD1 matching over 9 bases. V shed 7 bases and J 2 bases; nucleotides not matched to a gene: 15. CDR1 is LNHDA and CDR2 is SQIVND in the germline V gene (reference sequence). This CDR3 contains 17 residues. CDR3 in amino acids: CASTLDAIGTGTYEQYF. CDR3 DNA: TGTGCCAGTACCCTAGACGCTATCGGGACAGGGACCTACGAGCAGTACTTC.

The chain couples TRBV6-5 to TRBJ1-5; D call uncertain. The length of the CDR3 is 14 residues. Germline values: CDR1 MNHEY, CDR2 SVGAGI. The V end was cut by 8 bases, the J end by 0 bases, with 11 bases between. The chain's CDR3 is CASSVAASNQPQHF. CDR3 DNA: TGTGCCAGCTCAGTGGCGGCTAGCAATCAGCCCCAGCATTTT.

The chain uses TRBV15 and TRBJ2-5; 9 bases fit TRBD2. The J segment lost 4 bases and the V segment lost 0 bases, leaving 6 bases of the junction unmatched. The CDR3 is made up of 16 amino acids. Germline values: CDR1 LNHNV, CDR2 YYDKDF (reference sequence). The CDR3, as DNA: TGTGCCACCAGCAGAGATAACCTAGCGGGAATAGAGACCCAGTACTTC. This encodes CATSRDNLAGIETQYF. Complete variable domain (other parts from reference TRBV15 and TRBJ2-5): DAMVIQNPRYQVTQFGKPVTLSCSQTLNHNVMYWYQQKSSQAPKLLFHYYDKDFNNEADTPDNFQSRRPNTSFCFLDIRSPGLGDTAMYLCATSRDNLAGIETQYFGPGTRLLVL.

This chain uses TRBV9 with TRBJ2-3; TRBD2 matches at 7 bases. The J segment lost 14 bases and the V segment lost 0 bases, leaving 12 bases of the junction unmatched. The CDR3 has 14 amino acids. Germline V lookup: CDR1 SGDLS, CDR2 YYNGEE. The CDR3 coding sequence is TGTGCCAGCAGCGTAGGTCGAGCGGGGTCCCCCTTGTATTTT. Translation gives CASSVGRAGSPLYF.

The chain links TRBV6-6 to TRBJ1-6, with D possibly TRBD1 on 6 matching bases. The germline CDR1 and CDR2 sequences are MNHNY and SVGAGI (reference sequence). The CDR3 length is 15 residues. V lost 2 bases, J lost 10 bases, and 15 bases lay in between. CDR3 coding DNA: TGTGCCAGCAGTTACGGGGGGGGCGTTAGATCACCCCTCCACTTT. It translates to CASSYGGGVRSPLHF.

The chain links TRBV24-1 to TRBJ2-2; 9 nucleotides align to TRBD1. Trimming at V came to 10 bases and at J to 6 bases, leaving 8 bases not matched to a gene. The CDR3 runs to 14 residues. CDR1 and CDR2 from the germline V gene are KGHDR and SFDVKD. CDR3: CATTGTGFPGELFF. For the CDR3, the DNA is TGTGCCACGACCGGGACAGGGTTTCCCGGGGAGCTGTTTTTT.

This clone was recorded once. The chain has TRBV6-1 and TRBJ2-7; D may be TRBD2 (5 bases). The germline gives CDR1 MNHNS, CDR2 SASEGT. Deletions cut 0 bases from V and 7 bases from J, with 7 bases between. The CDR3 runs to 12 residues. CDR3 protein: CASSEARREQYF. CDR3 DNA: TGTGCCAGCAGTGAAGCTAGGAGGGAGCAGTACTTC.

The CDR3 loop reads CASGPPRPGQGANTGELFF. The CDR3 bases are TGTGCTAGTGGTCCCCCGCGCCCGGGACAGGGGGCCAACACCGGGGAGCTGTTTTTT. The J gene is TRBJ2-2, the V gene TRBV12-5, with 12 positions matching TRBD1. Trimming at V came to 5 bases and at J to 2 bases, leaving 12 bases not matched to a gene. This CDR3 is built from 19 residues. CDR1 is LGHNT, CDR2 FRNRAP, per germline.

This chain joins TRBV12-3 or TRBV12-4 and TRBJ1-4; 9 bases fit TRBD1. Unmatched junction bases numbered 4, after V lost 7 bases and J lost 10 bases. The CDR3 runs to 12 residues. CDR3 sequence: CASTRTGVKLFF. CDR3 DNA: TGTGCCAGCACCCGGACAGGGGTAAAACTGTTTTTT.

This rearrangement joins TRBV2 to TRBJ2-7, with TRBD1 as a possible D gene (6 bases). The CDR3 length is 14 residues. Germline V CDR1 and CDR2: SNHLY, FYNNEI. V lost 1 base and J 0 bases, leaving 7 bases between the germline ends. The CDR3 loop is CASSEEGVSYEQYF. The CDR3, as DNA: TGTGCCAGCAGTGAAGAGGGGGTCTCCTACGAGCAGTACTTC. Full variable domain (missing parts from reference TRBV2 and TRBJ2-7): EPEVTQTPSHQVTQMGQEVILRCVPISNHLYFYWYRQILGQKVEFLVSFYNNEISEKSEIFDDQFSVERPDGSNFTLKIRSTKLEDSAMYFCASSEEGVSYEQYFGPGTRLTVT.

This chain connects TRBV9 to TRBJ2-7, with 13 nucleotides matching TRBD2. Trimming at V came to 0 bases and at J to 4 bases, leaving 4 bases not matched to a gene. The CDR3 extends over 16 amino acids. Looked up from germline, CDR1 is SGDLS and CDR2 is YYNGEE. The CDR3 protein is CASSVEGTSGKYEQYF. The CDR3 DNA reads as TGTGCCAGCAGCGTAGAAGGGACTAGCGGGAAGTACGAGCAGTACTTC.

CDR3 in amino acids: CASSIGVGDQPQHF. CDR3 bases: TGTGCCAGCTCTATCGGGGTCGGCGATCAGCCCCAGCATTTT. The chain links TRBV18 to TRBJ1-5; D remains unclear. Germline V gene sequence: CDR1 KGHSH, CDR2 LQKENI. This CDR3 is 14 amino acids long. The ends were cut back, 6 bases at V and 5 bases at J, with 14 bases in the middle.

The J gene is TRBJ1-2, the V gene TRBV28, with no clear D. The length of the CDR3 is 13 residues. V lost 8 bases to trimming and J lost 0 bases, with 10 bases between them. Germline-derived CDR1 and CDR2 are MDHEN and SYDVKM. The CDR3 nucleotides read TGTGCCAGCTTTCACCCTACTAACTATGGCTACACCTTC. Amino acid sequence: CASFHPTNYGYTF.

In this sample, this clone is medium-sized. The V call is TRBV7-8, the J call TRBJ1-5, with 9 bases fitting TRBD1. The CDR3 totals 15 residues. The junction had 9 bases not matched to a gene; V was cut back by 5 bases and J by 7 bases. Germline CDR1 SGHVS, CDR2 FQNEAQ. The CDR3 bases are TGTGCCAGCAGCCTCTCGGGACAGGGCAGCCAGCCCCAGCATTTT. This sequence encodes CASSLSGQGSQPQHF.

The J gene is TRBJ1-1, the V gene TRBV18; tentatively, D is TRBD1 (5 bases). Germline values: CDR1 KGHSH, CDR2 LQKENI. The CDR3 spans 15 residues. Trimming pared 2 bases from V and 8 bases from J, leaving 18 bases between. The CDR3: CASSPKTEFSAEAFF. The CDR3 bases are TGTGCCAGCTCACCAAAGACAGAATTCTCCGCCGAAGCTTTCTTT.

This clone was detected once. CDR3 sequence reads: CASSRPTSGREETQYF. CDR3 nucleotides: TGTGCCAGCAGCCGCCCGACTAGCGGGAGAGAAGAGACCCAGTACTTC. This rearrangement joins TRBV7-8 to TRBJ2-5, with 12 bases that match TRBD2. CDR1 and CDR2 (germline): SGHVS, FQNEAQ. The CDR3 loop spans 16 amino acids. The trim removed 5 bases at V and 3 bases at J, leaving 7 bases unmatched.

This clone appeared a few times. The J gene is TRBJ2-5, the V gene TRBV29-1, with 7 positions matching TRBD2. CDR1 and CDR2 from the germline V gene are SQVTM and ANQGSEA. The ends lost 8 bases at V and 7 bases at J; junction bases unmatched: 13. CDR3 length: 13 residues. This CDR3 is CSIGLGGEGTQYF. In DNA, the CDR3 is TGCAGCATTGGACTAGGAGGGGAAGGGACCCAGTACTTC.

This clone was seen a single time. The chain is built from TRBV6-5 and TRBJ2-3; 8 positions match TRBD2. CDR1 is MNHEY and CDR2 is SVGAGI in the germline V gene. The V segment lost 4 bases and the J segment 0 bases; nucleotides outside the gene matches: 6. The CDR3 totals 16 residues. Here the CDR3 reads CASSFGLASSTDTQYF. CDR3 bases: TGTGCCAGCAGTTTCGGACTAGCATCTAGCACAGATACGCAGTATTTT.

The rearrangement links TRBV11-2 to TRBJ2-7; 7 positions agree with TRBD1. This CDR3 contains 14 residues. Per germline, CDR1 SGHAT and CDR2 FQNNGV. J was trimmed by 2 bases and V by 5 bases; bases with no gene match: 6. The CDR3: CASSPTTGTYEQYF. In DNA form, the CDR3 reads TGTGCCAGCAGCCCTACGACAGGGACCTACGAGCAGTACTTC.

This sequence joins TRBV30 and TRBJ2-1; possibly TRBD2 for D (6 bases). Germline CDR1 is GTSNPN and CDR2 is SVGIG (reference sequence). This CDR3 has 14 residues. V was pared by 2 bases and J by 4 bases, with 12 bases between. This chain's CDR3 is CAWSSGLGYNEQFF. For the CDR3, the DNA is TGTGCCTGGAGTTCGGGACTGGGGTACAATGAGCAGTTCTTC.